Listed below are T cell receptor beta chains from one sample, sequenced in a study of cytomegalovirus exposure and HLA in healthy donors. Assay: immunoSEQ multiplex PCR; the TCRdb copy retains only in-frame clones and omits some. The sample yields approximately 110,000 clones, roughly 82% seen once. The material sequenced was PBMCs. The receptor source for this set is a human donor in good health. The CDR3 runs from the conserved cysteine through the conserved F or W. The order of the fields is clone size, V gene, CDR3 protein. Part of the rows lack a size; the others show once, few, many or a class for expanded clones.

abundance: once
v_gene: TRBV5-6
CDR3aa: CASSRDRGSGNTIYF

abundance: .
v_gene: TRBV5-1
CDR3aa: CASSLAGGATNYGYTF

abundance: .
v_gene: TRBV28
CDR3aa: CASIQGAGPYEQYF

abundance: once
v_gene: TRBV19
CDR3aa: CASSASTSGSRDEQYF

abundance: once
v_gene: TRBV2
CDR3aa: CASSGDRVNQPQHF

abundance: few
v_gene: TRBV5-1
CDR3aa: CASSSQGMNTEAFF

abundance: .
v_gene: TRBV5-1
CDR3aa: CASSYDRGFSGANVLTF

abundance: few
v_gene: TRBV6-6
CDR3aa: CASSKQGAGGTGELFF

abundance: .
v_gene: TRBV6-6
CDR3aa: CASSSLRGNYGYTF

abundance: .
v_gene: TRBV19
CDR3aa: CASSFLGGDTDTQYF

abundance: .
v_gene: TRBV7-7
CDR3aa: CASSLSDRAYEKLFF

abundance: .
v_gene: TRBV10-2
CDR3aa: CASSELLNAGRETQYF

abundance: .
v_gene: TRBV4-2
CDR3aa: CASSQQSGAPYEQYF

abundance: few
v_gene: TRBV19
CDR3aa: CASSSTGYMNTEAFF

abundance: .
v_gene: TRBV18
CDR3aa: CASSREDTQYF

abundance: .
v_gene: TRBV28
CDR3aa: CASSGQWIRTGAYEQYF

abundance: .
v_gene: TRBV6-1
CDR3aa: CASSSGGFGTEAFF

abundance: .
v_gene: TRBV5-8
CDR3aa: CASGASGKSNYNEQFF

abundance: .
v_gene: TRBV9
CDR3aa: CASSASGSLYYEQYF

abundance: .
v_gene: TRBV14
CDR3aa: CASSSTGTSGSSSSYEQYF

abundance: .
v_gene: TRBV29-1
CDR3aa: CSVDLGQGAKYEQYF

abundance: .
v_gene: TRBV28
CDR3aa: CASSFQLLDGNEQFF

abundance: .
v_gene: TRBV5-6
CDR3aa: CASSLMNTEAFF

abundance: .
v_gene: TRBV5-1
CDR3aa: CASRRDGGGYYNEQFF

abundance: .
v_gene: TRBV5-5
CDR3aa: CASSSGLAGGETQYF

abundance: .
v_gene: TRBV28
CDR3aa: CASSLQVGSGRVSYEQYF

abundance: .
v_gene: TRBV5-1
CDR3aa: CASSPDREYEQYF

abundance: .
v_gene: TRBV10-3
CDR3aa: CAISGRGPYEQYF

abundance: .
v_gene: TRBV18
CDR3aa: CASSRSRDSHNEQFF

abundance: once
v_gene: TRBV6-5
CDR3aa: CASRRNPEAFF

abundance: .
v_gene: TRBV30
CDR3aa: CAWSGQTENNSPLHF

abundance: .
v_gene: TRBV5-6
CDR3aa: CASSLAGAYNEQFF

abundance: once
v_gene: TRBV29-1
CDR3aa: CSSGSNEQFF

abundance: .
v_gene: TRBV5-6
CDR3aa: CASNDTDRVNTEAFF

abundance: .
v_gene: TRBV14
CDR3aa: CASSQEGVRGDEQFF